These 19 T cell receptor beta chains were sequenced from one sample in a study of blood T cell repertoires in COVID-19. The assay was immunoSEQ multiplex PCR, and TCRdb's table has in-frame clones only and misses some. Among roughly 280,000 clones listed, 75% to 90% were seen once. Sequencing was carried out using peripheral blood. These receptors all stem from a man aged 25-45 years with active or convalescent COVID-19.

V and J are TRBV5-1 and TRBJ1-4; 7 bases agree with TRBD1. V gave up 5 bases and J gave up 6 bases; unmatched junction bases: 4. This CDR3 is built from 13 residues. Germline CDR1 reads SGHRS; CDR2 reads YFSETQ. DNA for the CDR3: TGCGCCAGCAGACGCGACAGGGATGAAAAACTGTTTTTT. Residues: CASRRDRDEKLFF.

The CDR3 nucleotides are TGTGCCACCGGGGGCAATCAGCCCCAGCATTTT. It yields the protein CATGGNQPQHF. The chain recombines TRBV27 with TRBJ1-5, with D unresolved. Germline CDR1 reads MNHEY; CDR2 reads SMNVEV (reference sequence). The CDR3 extends over 11 amino acids. V lost 10 bases, J lost 2 bases, and 6 bases lay in between.

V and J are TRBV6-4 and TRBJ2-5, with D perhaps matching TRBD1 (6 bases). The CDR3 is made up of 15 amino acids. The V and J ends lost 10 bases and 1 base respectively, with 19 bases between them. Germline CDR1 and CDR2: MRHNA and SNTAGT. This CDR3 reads CAKLRQDRGQETQYF. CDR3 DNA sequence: TGTGCCAAATTAAGACAGGATAGAGGCCAAGAGACCCAGTACTTC.

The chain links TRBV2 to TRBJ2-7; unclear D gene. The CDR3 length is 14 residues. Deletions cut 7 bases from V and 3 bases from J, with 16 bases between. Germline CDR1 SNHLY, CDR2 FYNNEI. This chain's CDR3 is CASNLRRDLYEQYF. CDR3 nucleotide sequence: TGTGCCAGCAATCTACGGAGAGACCTCTACGAGCAGTACTTC.

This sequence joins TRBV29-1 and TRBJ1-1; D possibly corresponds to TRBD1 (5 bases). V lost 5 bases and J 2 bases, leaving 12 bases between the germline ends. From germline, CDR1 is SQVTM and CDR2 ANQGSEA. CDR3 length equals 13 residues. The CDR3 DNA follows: TGCAGCGTTTCAAGGGGCCCTAACACTGAAGCTTTCTTT. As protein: CSVSRGPNTEAFF. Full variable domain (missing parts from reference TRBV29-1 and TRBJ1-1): SAVISQKPSRDICQRGTSLTIQCQVDSQVTMMFWYRQQPGQSLTLIATANQGSEATYESGFVIDKFPISRPNLTFSTLTVSNMSPEDSSIYLCSVSRGPNTEAFFGQGTRLTVV.

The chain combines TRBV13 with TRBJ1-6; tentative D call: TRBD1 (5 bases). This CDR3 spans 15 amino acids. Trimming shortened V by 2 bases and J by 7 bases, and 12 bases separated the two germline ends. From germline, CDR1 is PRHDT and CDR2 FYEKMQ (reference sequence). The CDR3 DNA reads TGTGCCAGCAGCTTACTGACAGAAATCAATTCACCCCTCCACTTT. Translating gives CASSLLTEINSPLHF.

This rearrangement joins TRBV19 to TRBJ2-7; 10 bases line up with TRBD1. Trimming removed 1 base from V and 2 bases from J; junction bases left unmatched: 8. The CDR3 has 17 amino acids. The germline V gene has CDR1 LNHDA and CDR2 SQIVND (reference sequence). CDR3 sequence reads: CASSIALTGQGPYEQYF. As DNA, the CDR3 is TGTGCCAGTAGTATAGCTTTGACGGGACAGGGGCCCTACGAGCAGTACTTC.

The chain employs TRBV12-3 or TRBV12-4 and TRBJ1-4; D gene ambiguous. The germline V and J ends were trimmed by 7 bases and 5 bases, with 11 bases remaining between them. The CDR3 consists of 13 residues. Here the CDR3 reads CASKVRPNEKLFF. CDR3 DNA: TGTGCCAGCAAGGTCAGGCCAAATGAAAAACTGTTTTTT.

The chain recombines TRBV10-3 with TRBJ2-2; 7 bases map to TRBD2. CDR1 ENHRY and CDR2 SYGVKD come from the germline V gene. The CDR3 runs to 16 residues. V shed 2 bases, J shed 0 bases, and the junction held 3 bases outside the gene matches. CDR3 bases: TGTGCCATCAGTGAGGCGGCGGGGGCGAACACCGGGGAGCTGTTTTTT. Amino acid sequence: CAISEAAGANTGELFF.

Written as DNA, the CDR3 is TGTGCCTGGAGTGCGGGGGTGGACTATGGCTACACCTTC. Its translation: CAWSAGVDYGYTF. J is TRBJ1-2 and V is TRBV30, with D maybe TRBD1 (5 bases). CDR3 length: 13 amino acids. V lost 1 base to trimming and J lost 3 bases, with 9 bases between them. Per germline, CDR1 GTSNPN and CDR2 SVGIG (reference sequence).

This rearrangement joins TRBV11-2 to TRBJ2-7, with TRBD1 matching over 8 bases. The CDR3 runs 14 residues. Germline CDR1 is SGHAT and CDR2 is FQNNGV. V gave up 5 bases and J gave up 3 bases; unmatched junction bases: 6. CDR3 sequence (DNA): TGTGCCAGCAGCCATAATGGACAGGGCTACGAGCAGTACTTC. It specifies CASSHNGQGYEQYF.

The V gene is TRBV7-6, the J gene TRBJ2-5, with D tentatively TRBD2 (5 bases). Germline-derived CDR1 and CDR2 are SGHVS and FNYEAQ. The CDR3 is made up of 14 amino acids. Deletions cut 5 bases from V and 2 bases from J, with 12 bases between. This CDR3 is CASSPRVGQETQYF. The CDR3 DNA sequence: TGTGCCAGCAGCCCGAGGGTGGGTCAAGAGACCCAGTACTTC.

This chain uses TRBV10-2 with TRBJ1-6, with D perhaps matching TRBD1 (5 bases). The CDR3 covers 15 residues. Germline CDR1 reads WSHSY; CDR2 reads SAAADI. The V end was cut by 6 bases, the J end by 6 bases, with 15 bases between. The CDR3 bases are TGCGCCAGCAGCGAACAGGTGGGGATTAATTCACCCCTCCACTTT. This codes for CASSEQVGINSPLHF.

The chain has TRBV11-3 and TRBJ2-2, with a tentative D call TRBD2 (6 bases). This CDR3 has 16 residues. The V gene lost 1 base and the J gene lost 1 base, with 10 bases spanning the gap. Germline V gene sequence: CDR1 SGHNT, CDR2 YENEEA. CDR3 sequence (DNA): TGTGCCAGCAGCTTAGGGGCGGGGATGAACACCGGGGAGCTGTTTTTT. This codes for CASSLGAGMNTGELFF.

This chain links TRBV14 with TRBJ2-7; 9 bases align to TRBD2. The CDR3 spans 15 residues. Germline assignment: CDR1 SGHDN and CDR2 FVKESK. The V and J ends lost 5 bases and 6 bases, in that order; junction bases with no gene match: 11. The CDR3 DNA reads TGTGCCAGCAGCGGCCAGGCTAGCGGGGTAACCGAGCAGTACTTC. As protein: CASSGQASGVTEQYF.

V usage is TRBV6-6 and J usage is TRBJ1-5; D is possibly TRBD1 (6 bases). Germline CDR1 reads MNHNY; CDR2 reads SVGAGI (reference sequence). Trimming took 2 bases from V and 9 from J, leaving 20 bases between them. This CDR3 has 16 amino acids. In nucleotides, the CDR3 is TGTGCCAGCAGTTACGCGAGGCCCGACAGGATCAGGCCCCAGCATTTT. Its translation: CASSYARPDRIRPQHF.

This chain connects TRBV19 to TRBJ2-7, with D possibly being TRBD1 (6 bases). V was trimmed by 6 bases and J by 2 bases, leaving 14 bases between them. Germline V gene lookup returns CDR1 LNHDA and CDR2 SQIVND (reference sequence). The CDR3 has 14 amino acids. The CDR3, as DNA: TGTGCCAGTAGAGAACAGGGAACCCCCTACGAGCAGTACTTC. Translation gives CASREQGTPYEQYF. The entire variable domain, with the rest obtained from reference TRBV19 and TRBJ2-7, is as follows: DGGITQSPKYLFRKEGQNVTLSCEQNLNHDAMYWYRQDPGQGLRLIYYSQIVNDFQKGDIAEGYSVSREKKESFPLTVTSAQKNPTAFYLCASREQGTPYEQYFGPGTRLTVT.

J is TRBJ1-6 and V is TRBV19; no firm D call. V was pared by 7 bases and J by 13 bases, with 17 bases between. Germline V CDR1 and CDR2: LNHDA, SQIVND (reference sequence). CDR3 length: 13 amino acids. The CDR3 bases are TGTGCCAGTACCATCGGGTACCTGAGGCCCCTCCACTTT. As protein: CASTIGYLRPLHF.

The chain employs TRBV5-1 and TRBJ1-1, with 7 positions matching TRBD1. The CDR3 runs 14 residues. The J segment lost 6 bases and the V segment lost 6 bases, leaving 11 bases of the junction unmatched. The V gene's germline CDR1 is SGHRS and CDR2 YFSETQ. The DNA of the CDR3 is TGCGCCAGCACCCCGAGGGCAGGGACAGCTGAAGCTTTCTTT. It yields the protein CASTPRAGTAEAFF.